The entry that follows covers one TCR beta chain sequence. No antigen is known for it. The length of the CDR3 is 15 residues. The ends were cut back, 5 bases at V and 0 bases at J, with 11 bases in the middle. Germline V lookup: CDR1 SGHAT, CDR2 FQNNGV. TCR beta sequences were obtained from blood CD8+ and CD4+ T cells. Healthy donors served as the controls. They were matched for age and sex. Reverse transcription of roughly 0.5 to 1 ug RNA was performed with random hexamers. Amplification of TCR beta CDR3 used immunoSEQ multiplex PCR across 54 Vbeta and 13 Jbeta. Each CDR3 protein gets one entry after TCRdb re-called the immunoSEQ multiplex PCR reads with MiXCR. Of about 80,000 distinct CDR3 sequences listed, around 94% are singletons. This sample was taken from a study of CD8 T cells in Susac syndrome. Study-level results: The study admitted that it had a relatively small number of individuals in its TCR sequencing and HLA analysis.

Sample: CD8+ T cells from PBMCs. The chain is built from TRBV11-2 and TRBJ1-5; D gene uncertain. The clonotype was recovered from a human donor in good health. The CDR3 DNA follows: TGTGCCAGCAGCCCGGAAGGGTATAGCAATCAGCCCCAGCATTTT. Its translation: CASSPEGYSNQPQHF.